A selection of T cell receptor beta chains follows, all from one sample in a study of T cell changes during pregnancy in multiple sclerosis. Sequencing used immunoSEQ multiplex PCR; TCRdb keeps in-frame clones, though not all of them. The sample consists of approximately 65,000 clones, approximately 91% of them appearing once. The sequencing used CD4+ T cells from peripheral blood mononuclear cells, collected in the first trimester of pregnancy. These receptors all come from a female donor with multiple sclerosis, enrolled in a pregnancy study. Both conserved end residues are part of each CDR3. D genes are given only for firm matches. Expanded clones get a size class; other rows say once, few or many, or leave the size out.

d_gene: TRBD1; v_gene: TRBV7-9; j_gene: TRBJ1-2; abundance: .; CDR3nt: TGTGCCAGCAGCCCTCGGACAGGGGGCACGGAAGGCTACACCTTC; CDR3aa: CASSPRTGGTEGYTF
d_gene: .; v_gene: TRBV7-2; j_gene: TRBJ1-1; abundance: .; CDR3nt: TGTGCCAGCAGCTTAGAAATCTCGACTGAAGCTTTCTTT; CDR3aa: CASSLEISTEAFF
d_gene: TRBD1; v_gene: TRBV2; j_gene: TRBJ2-5; abundance: .; CDR3nt: TGTGCCAGCAGTGGGACTTCAGGGGGCCAAGAGACCCAGTACTTC; CDR3aa: CASSGTSGGQETQYF
d_gene: .; v_gene: TRBV6-1; j_gene: TRBJ1-4; abundance: .; CDR3nt: TGTGCCAGCAGGAAGACAGATAAGGAAAAACTGTTTTTT; CDR3aa: CASRKTDKEKLFF
d_gene: TRBD1; v_gene: TRBV15; j_gene: TRBJ1-5; abundance: .; CDR3nt: TGTGCCACCGGGGCCGGACAGGGTTGGAATCAGCCCCAGCATTTT; CDR3aa: CATGAGQGWNQPQHF
d_gene: TRBD2; v_gene: TRBV7-2; j_gene: TRBJ2-2; abundance: .; CDR3nt: TGTGCCAGCAGCCCCCAGGCGGGGGGGCGTTTCGGGGAGCTGTTTTTT; CDR3aa: CASSPQAGGRFGELFF
d_gene: TRBD1; v_gene: TRBV4-2; j_gene: TRBJ1-5; abundance: .; CDR3nt: TGTGCCAGCAGCCAAGATGAGGGGGCCGGTCAGCCCCAGCATTTT; CDR3aa: CASSQDEGAGQPQHF
d_gene: TRBD1; v_gene: TRBV7-9; j_gene: TRBJ1-4; abundance: .; CDR3nt: TGTGCCAGCAGCTCACCAGGGGGTAAAGGTGAAAAACTGTTTTTT; CDR3aa: CASSSPGGKGEKLFF
d_gene: .; v_gene: TRBV7-2; j_gene: TRBJ2-7; abundance: .; CDR3nt: TGTGCCAGCAGCATTTCTTCCTACGAGCAGTACTTC; CDR3aa: CASSISSYEQYF
d_gene: .; v_gene: TRBV7-2; j_gene: TRBJ1-4; abundance: .; CDR3nt: TGTGCCAGCAGCTTAGGGCAACAAGAAAAACTGTTTTTT; CDR3aa: CASSLGQQEKLFF
d_gene: .; v_gene: TRBV29-1; j_gene: TRBJ2-2; abundance: .; CDR3nt: TGCAGCGTTGATACCAGGGCCACCGGGGAGCTGTTTTTT; CDR3aa: CSVDTRATGELFF
d_gene: TRBD1; v_gene: TRBV30; j_gene: TRBJ1-6; abundance: .; CDR3nt: TGTGCCTGGAGTGTATTGGCAGGGGGCTATAATTCACCCCTCCACTTT; CDR3aa: CAWSVLAGGYNSPLHF
d_gene: TRBD2; v_gene: TRBV7-3; j_gene: TRBJ2-1; abundance: .; CDR3nt: TGTGCCAGCAGTCCCGCGGGGGGCTTTTACAATGAGCAGTTCTTC; CDR3aa: CASSPAGGFYNEQFF
d_gene: .; v_gene: TRBV27; j_gene: TRBJ1-2; abundance: .; CDR3nt: TGTGCCAGCAGTCGACAAAGCACTAACTATGGCTACACCTTC; CDR3aa: CASSRQSTNYGYTF
d_gene: .; v_gene: TRBV7-2; j_gene: TRBJ1-2; abundance: .; CDR3nt: TGTGCCAGCAGCCCCACCGCAGGGCCCAACTATGGCTACACCTTC; CDR3aa: CASSPTAGPNYGYTF
d_gene: TRBD1; v_gene: TRBV5-5; j_gene: TRBJ1-5; abundance: .; CDR3nt: TGTGCCAGCAGCTCGAGGACAGGGGGAGGTCAGCCCCAGCATTTT; CDR3aa: CASSSRTGGGQPQHF
d_gene: .; v_gene: TRBV29-1; j_gene: TRBJ1-2; abundance: .; CDR3nt: TGCAGCGTTAGCCCGAATGTAAACTATGGCTACACCTTC; CDR3aa: CSVSPNVNYGYTF
d_gene: .; v_gene: TRBV18; j_gene: TRBJ1-2; abundance: .; CDR3nt: TGTGCCAGCTCACCGGTCAGTAACTATGGCTACACCTTC; CDR3aa: CASSPVSNYGYTF
d_gene: TRBD2; v_gene: TRBV5-4; j_gene: TRBJ2-7; abundance: once; CDR3nt: TGTGCCAGCCGACTAGCGGGGGGGAACGAGCAGTACTTC; CDR3aa: CASRLAGGNEQYF
d_gene: .; v_gene: TRBV9; j_gene: TRBJ2-3; abundance: .; CDR3nt: TGTGCCAGCAGCGTAGGGAGAGCCTTCAACACAGATACGCAGTATTTT; CDR3aa: CASSVGRAFNTDTQYF
d_gene: .; v_gene: TRBV5-5; j_gene: TRBJ1-2; abundance: few; CDR3nt: TGTGCCAGCAGCCTTGAGAGGGCGGCCTATGGCTACACCTTC; CDR3aa: CASSLERAAYGYTF
d_gene: TRBD1; v_gene: TRBV7-3; j_gene: TRBJ1-1; abundance: .; CDR3nt: TGTGCCAGCAGCCTCCTTCACAGGGGCCCTGAAGCTTTCTTT; CDR3aa: CASSLLHRGPEAFF
d_gene: .; v_gene: TRBV5-1; j_gene: TRBJ2-3; abundance: .; CDR3nt: TGCGCCAGCGGTAGAGGGTCTTACACAGATACGCAGTATTTT; CDR3aa: CASGRGSYTDTQYF
d_gene: TRBD1; v_gene: TRBV5-4; j_gene: TRBJ2-7; abundance: .; CDR3nt: TGTGCCAGCAGCTCTCCGGGACAGAACTACGAGCAGTACTTC; CDR3aa: CASSSPGQNYEQYF
d_gene: .; v_gene: TRBV19; j_gene: TRBJ2-3; abundance: .; CDR3nt: TGTGCCAGTAGTACCGACTCTTCAGATACGCAGTATTTT; CDR3aa: CASSTDSSDTQYF
d_gene: .; v_gene: TRBV5-6; j_gene: TRBJ2-7; abundance: once; CDR3nt: TGTGCCAGCAGCTTGGGGGGTAGGAGGGGATTTAACTACGAGCAGTACTTC; CDR3aa: CASSLGGRRGFNYEQYF
d_gene: .; v_gene: TRBV7-2; j_gene: TRBJ1-5; abundance: .; CDR3nt: TGTGCCAGCAGCTCTCGACCCGGACAGAGCAATCAGCCCCAGCATTTT; CDR3aa: CASSSRPGQSNQPQHF
d_gene: TRBD1; v_gene: TRBV18; j_gene: TRBJ2-1; abundance: .; CDR3nt: TGTGCCAGCTCACCAAACCGACCAGGGGGCGGCGATGAGCAGTTCTTC; CDR3aa: CASSPNRPGGGDEQFF
d_gene: .; v_gene: TRBV7-6; j_gene: TRBJ1-1; abundance: .; CDR3nt: TGTGCCAGCAGCCTCAGAGGCGGGGGAACTGAAGCTTTCTTT; CDR3aa: CASSLRGGGTEAFF
d_gene: TRBD1; v_gene: TRBV6-5; j_gene: TRBJ1-6; abundance: .; CDR3nt: TGTGCCAGCAGAGGGAGGGGACAGGTGAATTCACCCCTCCACTTT; CDR3aa: CASRGRGQVNSPLHF
d_gene: TRBD1; v_gene: TRBV29-1; j_gene: TRBJ1-2; abundance: once; CDR3nt: TGCAGCGTCGCCCGGGACAGGGGGTATGGCTACACCTTC; CDR3aa: CSVARDRGYGYTF
d_gene: TRBD1; v_gene: TRBV5-1; j_gene: TRBJ1-1; abundance: few; CDR3nt: TGCGCCAGCAGCGAACCACAGGGGTACACTGAAGCTTTCTTT; CDR3aa: CASSEPQGYTEAFF
d_gene: .; v_gene: TRBV30; j_gene: TRBJ1-4; abundance: .; CDR3nt: TGTGCCCTCACAGAATCAGGGGAAAAACTGTTTTTT; CDR3aa: CALTESGEKLFF
d_gene: .; v_gene: TRBV18; j_gene: TRBJ2-2; abundance: .; CDR3nt: TGTGCCAGCTCACCACAACAGGTCCCCTCAACCGGGGAGCTGTTTTTT; CDR3aa: CASSPQQVPSTGELFF
d_gene: .; v_gene: TRBV30; j_gene: TRBJ1-2; abundance: .; CDR3nt: TGTGCCTGGAGTGGTACAGAAAACTATGGCTACACCTTC; CDR3aa: CAWSGTENYGYTF
d_gene: .; v_gene: TRBV5-6; j_gene: TRBJ2-3; abundance: .; CDR3nt: TGTGCCACCGGCAGTGCGGGGACAGATACGCAGTATTTT; CDR3aa: CATGSAGTDTQYF
d_gene: .; v_gene: TRBV7-2; j_gene: TRBJ1-1; abundance: few; CDR3nt: TGTGCCAGCAGCTTAGGGAGAACGGACACTGAAGCTTTCTTT; CDR3aa: CASSLGRTDTEAFF
d_gene: .; v_gene: TRBV5-6; j_gene: TRBJ2-2; abundance: few; CDR3nt: TGTGCCAGCAGCTTGGAGCAGGGCCCGAACACCGGGGAGCTGTTTTTT; CDR3aa: CASSLEQGPNTGELFF
d_gene: .; v_gene: TRBV19; j_gene: TRBJ2-4; abundance: .; CDR3nt: TGTGCCAGTAGTTCTGCGGAGCTAGCCAAAAACATTCAGTACTTC; CDR3aa: CASSSAELAKNIQYF
d_gene: .; v_gene: TRBV7-9; j_gene: TRBJ1-1; abundance: .; CDR3nt: TGTGCCAGCAGCTTAATCGGGGGGCAAACTGAAGCTTTCTTT; CDR3aa: CASSLIGGQTEAFF
d_gene: .; v_gene: TRBV9; j_gene: TRBJ1-1; abundance: .; CDR3nt: TGTGCCAGCAGCGTAGAAGCCCGGTCGGGGGAAGCTTTCTTT; CDR3aa: CASSVEARSGEAFF
d_gene: TRBD2; v_gene: TRBV7-8; j_gene: TRBJ2-1; abundance: .; CDR3nt: TGTGCCAGCAGCTTGACACTAGCGGGGTTTTACAATGAGCAGTTCTTC; CDR3aa: CASSLTLAGFYNEQFF
d_gene: TRBD2; v_gene: TRBV6-1; j_gene: TRBJ2-1; abundance: .; CDR3nt: TGTGCCAGCAGGCGGGAGTTGGCCTACAATGAGCAGTTCTTC; CDR3aa: CASRRELAYNEQFF
d_gene: .; v_gene: TRBV7-9; j_gene: TRBJ1-6; abundance: .; CDR3nt: TGTGCCAGCAGAGGTGCTAGCTCCTATAATTCACCCCTCCACTTT; CDR3aa: CASRGASSYNSPLHF
d_gene: TRBD1; v_gene: TRBV18; j_gene: TRBJ2-7; abundance: .; CDR3nt: TGTGCCAGCTCACTTAAACCGGGACAGTCGGGCGACGAGCAGTACTTC; CDR3aa: CASSLKPGQSGDEQYF